These 13 T cell receptor beta chains were all obtained from the same sample, sequenced in a study of cytotoxic CD8 clonotypes in ibrutinib-treated CLL. Repertoires were generated with immunoSEQ multiplex PCR, while TCRdb's copy carries only in-frame clones and drops some. This sample has more than 200,000 clones, with less than 75% found just once. Sequenced here: PBMCs, sampled after 24 months of ibrutinib treatment. Receptor source: a human donor with chronic lymphocytic leukemia.

The chain uses TRBV27 and TRBJ2-5, with 11 positions matching TRBD2. The CDR3 contains 15 residues. The germline CDR1 and CDR2 sequences are MNHEY and SMNVEV (reference sequence). After removal of 5 bases from V and 3 bases from J, the junction contained 5 bases not matched to a gene. The CDR3 DNA reads as TGTGCCAGCAGTCAACTTAGCGGGAGGGAAGAGACCCAGTACTTC. Translating it yields CASSQLSGREETQYF.

V gene TRBV7-2 combines with J gene TRBJ2-3, with D unclear. V was trimmed by 0 bases and J by 5 bases, leaving 9 bases between them. This CDR3 comprises 14 residues. Germline CDR1 reads SGHTA; CDR2 reads FQGNSA. The CDR3 coding sequence is TGTGCCAGCAGCTTAGCCCCCAGGTTAGATACGCAGTATTTT. Its translation is CASSLAPRLDTQYF.

This chain connects TRBV30 to TRBJ1-4, with D possibly matching TRBD1 (5 bases). V gave up 0 bases and J gave up 5 bases, with 10 bases separating them. Looked up from germline, CDR1 is GTSNPN and CDR2 is SVGIG (reference sequence). This CDR3 comprises 14 residues. Here the CDR3 DNA reads TGTGCCTGGAGTGTGCGGCAGGGCAATGAAAAACTGTTTTTT. It translates to CAWSVRQGNEKLFF.

The rearrangement uses TRBV5-1 and TRBJ2-1, with D tentatively TRBD2 (5 bases). This CDR3 contains 15 residues. The germline gives CDR1 SGHRS, CDR2 YFSETQ. Trimming pared 4 bases from V and 6 bases from J, leaving 17 bases between. DNA for the CDR3: TGCGCCAGCAGCCGCCCCGGGATTCCGATCAATGAGCAGTTCTTC. It is translated as CASSRPGIPINEQFF.

CDR3: CASSLGRISYEQYF. The CDR3 DNA reads TGTGCCAGCAGCCTGGGACGGATCTCCTACGAGCAGTACTTC. The chain combines TRBV11-2 with TRBJ2-7; D could derive from TRBD1 or TRBD2 (5 bases each). V lost 5 bases and J 0 bases, leaving 11 bases between the germline ends. Germline V lookup: CDR1 SGHAT, CDR2 FQNNGV. The CDR3 covers 14 residues.

The CDR3 DNA reads as TGTGCCAGCAGCGTCGCCAGTATGAACACTGAAGCTTTCTTT. Residues: CASSVASMNTEAFF. The chain joins TRBV9 to TRBJ1-1, with unresolved D. V gave up 2 bases and J gave up 0 bases, with 8 bases separating them. The CDR3 contains 14 residues. The germline CDR1 and CDR2 sequences are SGDLS and YYNGEE.

This sequence joins TRBV28 and TRBJ2-6, with D possibly being TRBD2 (6 bases). The CDR3 is made up of 17 amino acids. Trimming stripped 4 bases from V and 2 bases from J, with 15 bases between. Germline CDR1 is MDHEN and CDR2 is SYDVKM. This chain's CDR3 is CASSSHQSGAGANVLTF. The CDR3 DNA follows: TGTGCCAGCAGTTCCCACCAGTCGGGGGCTGGGGCCAACGTCCTGACTTTC.

As DNA, the CDR3 is TGTGCCAGCAGTAAGGACAGGGGGACTAACAATGAGCAGTTCTTC. Translation gives CASSKDRGTNNEQFF. The rearrangement links TRBV28 to TRBJ2-1; TRBD1 agrees at 10 bases. This CDR3 is 15 amino acids long. V shed 5 bases, J shed 5 bases, and the junction held 6 bases outside the gene matches. Germline V gene data show CDR1 as MDHEN and CDR2 as SYDVKM.

This chain connects TRBV6-5 to TRBJ2-7; D not resolved. The germline gives CDR1 MNHEY, CDR2 SVGAGI. Trimming took 0 bases from V and 4 from J, leaving 13 bases between them. The CDR3 sequence is 15 residues long. The CDR3 is CASSYSQDFVYEQYF. The CDR3 DNA reads as TGTGCCAGCAGTTACTCTCAGGATTTTGTTTACGAGCAGTACTTC.

The chain's CDR3 is CASSSPGPRMPKETQYF. The CDR3 DNA follows: TGTGCCAGCAGCTCGCCGGGACCTCGGATGCCAAAAGAGACCCAGTACTTC. This sequence joins TRBV7-3 and TRBJ2-5; D may match TRBD1 or TRBD2 (5 bases each). The V and J ends lost 4 bases and 3 bases respectively, with 21 bases between them. This CDR3 spans 17 amino acids. Germline CDR1 and CDR2: SGHTA and FQGTGA. The variable domain in full, completed from reference TRBV7-3 and TRBJ2-5, reads GAGVSQTPSNKVTEKGKYVELRCDPISGHTALYWYRQSLGQGPEFLIYFQGTGAADDSGLPNDRFFAVRPEGSVSTLKIQRTERGDSAVYLCASSSPGPRMPKETQYFGPGTRLLVL.

This clone appeared once. This rearrangement joins TRBV7-9 to TRBJ2-2, with TRBD2 matching over 11 bases. This CDR3 comprises 19 residues. The germline V gene encodes CDR1 SEHNR and CDR2 FQNEAQ (reference sequence). J was trimmed by 4 bases and V by 1 base; bases with no gene match: 11. CDR3: CASSLGGLAGPTITGELFF. CDR3 in DNA: TGTGCCAGCAGCTTAGGAGGACTAGCGGGCCCCACCATCACCGGGGAGCTGTTTTTT.

The V call is TRBV19, the J call TRBJ2-3; D remains unclear. V was trimmed by 7 bases and J by 2 bases, leaving 16 bases between them. Germline V CDR1 and CDR2: LNHDA, SQIVND (reference sequence). The CDR3 consists of 15 residues. The CDR3 loop is CASTSGTPDTDTQYF. The CDR3 region has the DNA TGTGCCAGTACCTCAGGAACACCAGACACAGATACGCAGTATTTT. The entire variable domain, with the rest obtained from reference TRBV19 and TRBJ2-3, is as follows: DGGITQSPKYLFRKEGQNVTLSCEQNLNHDAMYWYRQDPGQGLRLIYYSQIVNDFQKGDIAEGYSVSREKKESFPLTVTSAQKNPTAFYLCASTSGTPDTDTQYFGPGTRLTVL.

This clone was counted between two and nine times. The V and J genes are TRBV4-2 and TRBJ2-7, with 12 bases fitting TRBD2. The CDR3 runs 17 residues. CDR1 is LGHNA and CDR2 is YNFKEQ in the germline V gene. The V gene end was trimmed by 1 base and the J gene end by 4 bases; junction bases not matched to a gene: 8. The CDR3 spells CASSQGLAGDLGYEQYF. CDR3 nucleotides: TGTGCCAGCAGCCAAGGACTAGCGGGAGATTTAGGGTACGAGCAGTACTTC.